This T cell receptor (beta chain) was sequenced in a study of T cell responses to AZD1222 COVID-19 vaccine (dated by TCRdb to about 2021). The study in broad terms: A total of about 230 trial participants underwent TCR sequencing, of whom 200 to 220 received two doses of AZD1222 and some 26 received two doses of the MenACWY control vaccine. Enrollment into the trials was organized by age into subgroups of 18-55, 56-69 and 70-plus years, and those subgroups contained roughly 150, 30 and 60 TCR-sequenced participants, respectively.

The CDR3 regions of human TCRbeta chains were subjected to immunosequencing. On the authors' methods: TCRs in the repertoires were compared against a reference library of SARS-CoV-2-specific TCRs that had been generated with the MIRA antigen-specificity platform. Breadth was defined as the fraction of unique TCRs that were SARS-CoV-2-associated, and depth was defined as the fraction of total T cells that were SARS-CoV-2-associated. Using the MIRA data, every spike-specific TCR was mapped to the spike region that the TCR reacted to and assigned to either a CD4 or a CD8 class. Log10-transformed breadth and depth values were compared by one-way ANOVA with Sidak's multiple comparisons tests. In its TCRdb copy, this immuneACCESS table keeps in-frame sequences only and misses some clones. Where compared with another copy, unresolved V genes explain less than half of these, and the others have no known cause. The V and J calls and clone size are taken from that table; D and trimming were inferred from the DNA. For this sample there are under 150,000 clones; 88% appear just once. The ten biggest clones cover around 5% of the sample.

The CDR3, cysteine through phenylalanine, is 14 amino acids long. This entry keeps only the CDR3 DNA: 42 bases, framed from base 1. The germline V and J ends show losses of 4 bases and 7 bases respectively, and no gene match explains 6 bases of the junction. In the germline V gene, CDR1 corresponds to KGHDR and CDR2 to SFDVKD. What the authors observed across the whole study: Most participants were white British and females outnumbered males, and the authors suggested that clonal diversity may have been underestimated. The whole spike protein was spanned by vaccine-associated CD4 TCRs, and dominant responses were seen in regions 160-218 and 743-854. After two AZD1222 doses, spike-specific TCR breadth and depth were significantly higher than at day 0 and than in MenACWY recipients. Conclusions about previously exposed vaccinees are limited because only a handful of AZD1222 recipients were SARS-CoV-2 seropositive at baseline. Reportedly, close to half of the unique spike-specific TCRs recognized epitopes lying outside the regions that are mutated in the B.1.351 and B.1.1.7 variants. Because no samples from the day 14 peak response were available, repertoires could be characterized only after the peak T cell response. In the small 56-69-year group, the increase in depth fell short of significance, most likely because of low power.

Note on this clone: Its binding antigen is unknown. The sample holds no much larger clone one base away, and base qualities are not on file.

Taken with the paper, the label for time point translates to: about 28 days (+/-7) after the second vaccine dose. AZD1222 recipients whose second dose came at about 4 weeks and those whose second dose came at about 12 weeks were combined into one group, since spike-specific TCR depth and breadth did not differ between the two schedules. Samples from vaccinated people were obtained from the UK trials COV001 and COV002, which included a single-blind randomized controlled phase 2/3 trial of AZD1222 (ChAdOx1 nCoV-19) in healthy adults. Trial participant PBMC samples were collected at day 0 and day 28 after the second dose for TCRbeta chain sequencing.

The receptor comes from an adult who received the AZD1222 COVID-19 vaccine. Sample: peripheral blood, taken 28 days after the second AZD1222 dose. The sequence is built from TRBV24-1 and TRBJ2-1, with 7 bases in between that match TRBD2. CDR3 loop: CATSDRTRPNEQFF. The nucleotide sequence reads as follows: TGTGCCACCAGTGACAGGACTAGGCCGAATGAGCAGTTCTTC.